This T cell receptor (beta chain) comes out of a study of read filtering for tumor transcriptome and immune sequencing. For the study at large: Under 10 patients were R-ISS I, around 15 were R-ISS II, roughly 7 were R-ISS III. Transcriptome libraries were built from DNase-treated RNA.

From 400 to 450 ng of RNA, a library with molecular barcoded alpha/delta and beta/gamma adaptors was made. TCRdb reprocessed the reads via MiXCR and lists one record per CDR3 protein. The sample includes over 25,000 distinct CDR3 sequences, roughly 14% of them seen just once. This clonotype was seen repeatedly, ten times or more. Its antigen is still unknown. Whole-study results and caveats: Without single-read clonotypes, shared clonotype proportions correlated more between IR-seq and RNA-seq.

The CDR3 contains 19 residues. V was cut by 3 bases and J by 0 bases, with 21 bases left in between. The chain couples TRBV12-3 or TRBV12-4 to TRBJ1-5; tentative D call: TRBD1 (6 bases). The sequence was obtained from a donor aged 40 or over with multiple myeloma. The specimen sequenced was a population of CD138-negative cells sorted from bone marrow. CDR3 nucleotides: TGTGCCAGCAGTTTCGGTGTCGGCAGGGGACGATATAGCAATCAGCCCCAGCATTTT. It is translated as CASSFGVGRGRYSNQPQHF.